The 18 T cell receptor beta chains in this list originate from one sample, sequenced in a study of CD8+ T cells in alopecia areata. As for treatment: oral pan-JAK inhibitor, 5-10 mg twice daily. Investigators isolated RNA and reverse transcribed it into cDNA to act as the sequencing template. Only in-frame clones appear in the TCRdb table, and some are missing; sequencing was by immunoSEQ multiplex PCR. The sample holds around 290,000 clones, nearly 60% seen once. The sample here was CD4+ T cells sorted from blood, taken at week 24, from a patient treated with tofacitinib. The source is a human donor with alopecia areata.

CDR3: CATSRADGKSSYEQYF. DNA for the CDR3: TGTGCCACCAGCAGAGCCGACGGGAAAAGCTCCTACGAGCAGTACTTC. The chain links TRBV15 to TRBJ2-7; D is possibly TRBD2 (5 bases). From germline, CDR1 is LNHNV and CDR2 YYDKDF (reference sequence). This CDR3 comprises 16 residues. V lost 1 base, J lost 0 bases, and 13 bases lay in between.

The table lists this clone with many counts. The V gene is TRBV21-1, the J gene TRBJ1-2; the table's D gene call, TRBD1, was not cross checked with the DNA. TRBV21-1 is classified as a pseudogene. CDR3 length equals 10 residues. Here the CDR3 DNA reads TGTGCCAGCGGGGCTCGAGGCTACACCTTC. This translates into CASGARGYTF.

The V gene is TRBV10-3, the J gene TRBJ2-7; TRBD1 is a possible D gene (5 bases). The germline V gene encodes CDR1 ENHRY and CDR2 SYGVKD. Trimming shortened V by 5 bases and J by 4 bases, and 6 bases separated the two germline ends. The CDR3 spans 11 residues. This chain's CDR3 is CAISPGYEQYF. The CDR3 nucleotides read TGTGCCATCAGTCCAGGGTACGAGCAGTACTTC.

This chain links TRBV4-3 with TRBJ2-7, with a weak D call TRBD2 (6 bases). The V and J ends lost 0 bases and 3 bases respectively, with 12 bases between them. The CDR3 has 15 amino acids. From germline, CDR1 is LGHNA and CDR2 YSLEER. DNA of the CDR3: TGCGCCAGCAGCCAAGATCCGAGGGGAGGCTACGAGCAGTACTTC. It codes for CASSQDPRGGYEQYF.

The gene calls are TRBV9 and TRBJ1-1; D uncertain. CDR3 size: 13 residues. Deletions cut 4 bases from V and 7 bases from J, with 14 bases between. Per the germline V gene, CDR1 is SGDLS and CDR2 is YYNGEE. The CDR3 DNA is TGTGCCAGCAGCCAAGCTGTGGGCGGTGAAGCTTTCTTT. Translated, it gives CASSQAVGGEAFF.

This sequence joins TRBV5-1 and TRBJ1-5; 9 nucleotides align to TRBD1. This CDR3 spans 14 amino acids. Germline V lookup: CDR1 SGHRS, CDR2 YFSETQ. J lost 5 bases, V lost 1 base, and 1 base had no gene match. The CDR3 nucleotides are TGCGCCAGCAGCTTGAGGACAGGGGATCAGCCCCAGCATTTT. It yields the protein CASSLRTGDQPQHF. Full variable domain (missing parts from reference TRBV5-1 and TRBJ1-5): KAGVTQTPRYLIKTRGQQVTLSCSPISGHRSVSWYQQTPGQGLQFLFEYFSETQRNKGNFPGRFSGRQFSNSRSEMNVSTLELGDSALYLCASSLRTGDQPQHFGDGTRLSIL.

The rearrangement uses TRBV18 and TRBJ1-1; 7 bases map to TRBD1. Germline V gives CDR1 KGHSH, CDR2 LQKENI. CDR3 length: 16 amino acids. Trimming took 3 bases from V and 1 from J; bases not matched to a gene: 8. The CDR3, as DNA: TGTGCCAGCTCACCGCGACAGGGAGGGGAGAACACTGAAGCTTTCTTT. This sequence encodes CASSPRQGGENTEAFF.

The table lists this clone with a count of one. The chain recombines TRBV4-1 with TRBJ2-3; D possibly matches TRBD1 or TRBD2 (5 bases each). In germline, CDR1 is MGHRA, CDR2 YSYEKL. Trimming left V 3 bases short and J 3 bases short, with 16 bases between. The CDR3 loop spans 16 amino acids. The CDR3 region is CASSQGRRGWTDTQYF. CDR3 in DNA: TGCGCCAGCAGCCAGGGACGTAGGGGCTGGACAGATACGCAGTATTTT.

This clone showed up just a few times. The rearrangement uses TRBV23-1 and TRBJ2-5; D gene ambiguous. TRBV23-1 is assigned to the ORF class and has an uncertain function. Trimming cost V 0 bases and J 5 bases, with 13 bases left between them. The CDR3 runs 15 residues. The CDR3 spells CASSQSRGLRETQYF. The CDR3 DNA sequence: TGCGCCAGCAGTCAATCGAGAGGATTAAGGGAGACCCAGTACTTC.

This clone was seen once. The chain joins TRBV2 to TRBJ2-7, with TRBD1 identical over 7 bases. The CDR3 loop spans 14 amino acids. The trim removed 4 bases at V and 2 bases at J, leaving 5 bases unmatched. Germline V gives CDR1 SNHLY, CDR2 FYNNEI. The CDR3 here is CASSGGTAPYEQYF. The CDR3 DNA is TGTGCCAGCAGTGGAGGGACAGCTCCCTACGAGCAGTACTTC.

The chain has TRBV5-6 and TRBJ2-5; possible D gene TRBD2, 6 bases. The CDR3 consists of 15 residues. Trimming left V 3 bases short and J 4 bases short, with 16 bases between. Germline CDR1 and CDR2: SGHDT and YYEEEE. The CDR3 loop is CASSWVRQGGETQYF. CDR3 DNA sequence: TGTGCCAGCAGCTGGGTCAGGCAGGGAGGAGAGACCCAGTACTTC.

This sequence joins TRBV28 and TRBJ2-7; D might be TRBD1 (5 bases). V was trimmed by 3 bases and J by 1 base, leaving 7 bases between them. The CDR3 is made up of 13 amino acids. Germline loops: CDR1 MDHEN, CDR2 SYDVKM. The CDR3 region has the DNA TGTGCCAGCAGTTTCCAGGGTTCCTACGAGCAGTACTTC. Amino acids: CASSFQGSYEQYF.

This clone was seen a few times. Other nucleotide sequences from this sample produce the same CDR3. The V and J genes are TRBV6-6 and TRBJ1-4; D gene unclear. The V gene lost 0 bases and the J gene lost 7 bases, with 3 bases spanning the gap. This CDR3 region has 12 residues. Germline V lookup: CDR1 MNHNY, CDR2 SVGAGI (reference sequence). The CDR3 nucleotides read TGTGCCAGCAGTTACTCCACTGAAAAACTGTTTTTT. Protein: CASSYSTEKLFF.

The CDR3 DNA is TGTGCCAGCAGCCCACAAGAGACCCAGTACTTC. It encodes CASSPQETQYF. The V call is TRBV7-6, the J call TRBJ2-5, with D uncertain. Trimming removed 5 bases from V and 2 bases from J, with 3 bases in between. The CDR3 consists of 11 residues. Germline V gene lookup returns CDR1 SGHVS and CDR2 FNYEAQ.

The J gene is TRBJ2-1, the V gene TRBV29-1, with TRBD2 matching over 7 bases. The CDR3 loop spans 13 amino acids. CDR1 and CDR2 (germline): SQVTM, ANQGSEA. The CDR3 region is CSGGREVNNEQFF. In DNA form, the CDR3 reads TGCAGTGGGGGGAGGGAGGTTAACAATGAGCAGTTCTTC.

This clone has a single count. The chain has TRBV6-5 and TRBJ1-6; D perhaps matches TRBD1 (6 bases). Germline values: CDR1 MNHEY, CDR2 SVGAGI. The length of the CDR3 is 15 residues. V dropped 0 bases and J dropped 12 bases, with 15 bases sitting between them. The CDR3 bases are TGTGCCAGCAGTTACTCGAGACAGGTCGCTCTACCCCTCCACTTT. As protein: CASSYSRQVALPLHF.

The chain has TRBV30 and TRBJ1-1, with a weak D call TRBD1 (5 bases). Trimming stripped 1 base from V and 4 bases from J, with 10 bases between. Germline V CDR1 and CDR2: GTSNPN, SVGIG (reference sequence). The CDR3 contains 13 residues. The CDR3 coding sequence is TGTGCCTGGAGTGGAGGGGAAGCCACTGAAGCTTTCTTT. This encodes CAWSGGEATEAFF.

This clone appeared once. The genes are TRBV30 and TRBJ1-5; 12 bases fit TRBD1. J was trimmed by 6 bases and V by 4 bases; bases with no gene match: 10. Germline loops: CDR1 GTSNPN, CDR2 SVGIG (reference sequence). The CDR3 is made up of 16 amino acids. The CDR3 sequence: CAWMAKGDRGLQPQHF. The CDR3 DNA follows: TGTGCCTGGATGGCTAAGGGGGACAGGGGGCTTCAGCCCCAGCATTTT.